This TCR beta chain was obtained from a study of cytomegalovirus exposure and HLA in healthy donors. General study findings and limits: A missense variant in DCLRE1C was later tied to TCR beta V- and J-gene trimming. As immune exposure information, only CMV serostatus was available.

Worth noting for this clone: Its antigen remains unknown.

In the PCR, 60 Vbeta and 13 Jbeta primers were used. Sequencing used immunoSEQ multiplex PCR; TCRdb keeps in-frame clones, though not all of them. The sample records about 84,000 clones, roughly 61% being singletons. Looked up from germline, CDR1 is SGHVS and CDR2 is FQNEAQ. Trimming left V 5 bases short and J 5 bases short, with 21 bases between. The CDR3 spans 16 residues. The receptor was derived from a woman between 40 and 50 years old in good health and CMV-seropositive. Material for sequencing was PBMCs. This chain connects TRBV7-8 to TRBJ2-5, with TRBD1 as a possible D gene (6 bases). The CDR3 region is CASSPAQGMGEETQYF. CDR3 bases: TGTGCCAGCAGCCCCGCACAGGGTATGGGCGAGGAGACCCAGTACTTC.